This T cell receptor beta chain was profiled in a study of T-cell reconstitution after alpha-beta-depleted transplantation in children. Study-wide results and caveats: From surviving recipient T cells and thymic progenitors came the high day-60 TCRbeta diversity observed in some patients.

Researchers prepared the TCRbeta library using unique molecular identifiers, the study reports. Each CDR3 protein is one row after TCRdb ran MiXCR on the PCR reads. This repertoire shows about 830,000 distinct CDR3 sequences, roughly 16% found once; its top ten account for around 5%. This clonotype was counted ten times or more. Its specificity is not known. The source material was PBMCs, mostly from graft donor cells, sampled 360 days after TCRalphabeta/CD19-depleted stem cell transplant. The clonotype comes from a male patient younger than 18 who had a stem cell transplant for acute lymphoblastic leukemia, so the T cells may come from the graft donor.

CDR3 bases: TGCGCCAGCAGGTCGCGGGCCTCCTACGAGCAGTACTTC. Translated: CASRSRASYEQYF. The J gene is TRBJ2-7, the V gene TRBV10-2, with D possibly TRBD2 on 5 matching bases. The CDR3 extends over 13 amino acids. Germline CDR1 WSHSY, CDR2 SAAADI. V shed 6 bases and J shed 0 bases, with 9 bases lying between them.